This TCR beta chain was sequenced in a study of blood T cell repertoires in COVID-19. Study-level background: The samples span acute and convalescent COVID-19 from the United States, Italy and Spain.

Sequencing used immunoSEQ multiplex PCR; TCRdb keeps in-frame clones, though not all of them. The table records 80,000 to 95,000 clones, 81% of them present only once. V was trimmed by 5 bases and J by 8 bases, leaving 22 bases between them. The V gene's germline CDR1 is SGHTA and CDR2 FQGTGA. CDR3 size: 16 residues. The rearrangement joins TRBV7-3 to TRBJ2-1, with D perhaps TRBD2 (6 bases). The specimen was peripheral blood. This sequence originates from an elderly man with acute or convalescent COVID-19. The DNA of the CDR3 is TGTGCCAGCAGCCCCCACGGGAGCATGACAGTCTATGAGCAGTTCTTC. Its translation is CASSPHGSMTVYEQFF.